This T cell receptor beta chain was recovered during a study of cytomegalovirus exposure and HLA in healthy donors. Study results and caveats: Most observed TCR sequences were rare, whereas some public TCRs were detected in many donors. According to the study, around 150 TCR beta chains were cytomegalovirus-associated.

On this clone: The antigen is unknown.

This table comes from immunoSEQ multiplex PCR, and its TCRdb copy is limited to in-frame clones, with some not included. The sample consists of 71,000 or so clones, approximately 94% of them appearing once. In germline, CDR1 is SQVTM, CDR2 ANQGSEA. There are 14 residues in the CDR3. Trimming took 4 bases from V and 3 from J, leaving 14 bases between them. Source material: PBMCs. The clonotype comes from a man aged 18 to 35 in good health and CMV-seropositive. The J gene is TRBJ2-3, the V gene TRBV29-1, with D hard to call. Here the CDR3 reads CSVVPKDETDTQYF. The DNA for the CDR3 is TGCAGCGTTGTCCCGAAAGATGAGACAGATACGCAGTATTTT.